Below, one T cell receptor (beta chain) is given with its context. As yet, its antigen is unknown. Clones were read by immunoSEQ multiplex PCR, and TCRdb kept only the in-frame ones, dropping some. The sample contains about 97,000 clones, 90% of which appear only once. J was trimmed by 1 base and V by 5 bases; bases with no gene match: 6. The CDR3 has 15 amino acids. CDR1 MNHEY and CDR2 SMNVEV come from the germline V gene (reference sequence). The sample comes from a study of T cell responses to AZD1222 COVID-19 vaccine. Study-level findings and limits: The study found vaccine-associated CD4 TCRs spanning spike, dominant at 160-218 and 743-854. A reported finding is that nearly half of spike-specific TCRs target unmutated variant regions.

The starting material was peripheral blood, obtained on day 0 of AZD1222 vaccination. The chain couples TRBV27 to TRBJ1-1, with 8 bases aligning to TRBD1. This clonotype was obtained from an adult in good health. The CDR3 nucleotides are TGTGCCAGCAGTCCCCGGACAGGGTGGAACACTGAAGCTTTCTTT. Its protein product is CASSPRTGWNTEAFF.